A selection of T cell receptor beta chains follows, all from one sample in a study of T cells in Graves' hyperthyroidism and ophthalmopathy. MiXCR, applied by TCRdb to the multiplex PCR reads, yields one record per CDR3 protein. The table lists 500,000 to 750,000 distinct CDR3 sequences, approximately 14% of them singletons. The sample taken for sequencing was blood. These receptors all come from a woman between 25 and 40 years old with Graves' hyperthyroidism. The CDR3 runs from the conserved cysteine through the conserved F or W. The D gene is left open where the match is weak. The size of a clone is reported for some rows only, either as once, few or many, or as a class for expanded clones.

>-|TRBV7-6|TRBJ2-3|-
TGTGCCAGCAGCTTAGCGCCGGGGGGCGGCACAGATACGCAGTATTTT
CASSLAPGGGTDTQYF
>many|TRBV20-1|TRBJ2-4|-
TGCAGTGCTAGCGGGGCGAGAAACATTCAGTACTTC
CSASGARNIQYF
>few|TRBV7-2|TRBJ2-1|-
TGTGCCAGCAGCTTACAGCCCGGGACGACATACAATGAGCAGTTCTTC
CASSLQPGTTYNEQFF
>-|TRBV4-1|TRBJ2-2|-
TGCGCCAGCAGCCCCCGGCAGGACAGCAACCTCGGGGAGCTGTTTTTT
CASSPRQDSNLGELFF
>-|TRBV5-1|TRBJ2-5|TRBD2
TGCGCCAGCAGCCTGGGGACTAGCGGGTTCGAAGAGACCCAGTACTTC
CASSLGTSGFEETQYF
>many|TRBV28|TRBJ2-7|-
TGTGCCAGCGCGAAGTACGAGCAGTACTTC
CASAKYEQYF
>many|TRBV11-2|TRBJ1-2|-
TGTGCCAGCAGCGTGGACTCCCCCGCATATGGCTACACCTTC
CASSVDSPAYGYTF
>-|TRBV7-3|TRBJ2-1|TRBD2
TGTGCCAGCAGCGCCCTTCCAGCGGGAGGGCTGCCTTCCAATGAGCAGTTCTTC
CASSALPAGGLPSNEQFF
>-|TRBV6-1|TRBJ1-3|-
TGTGCCAGCAGCTCTGACCGTCGCTCTGGAAACACCATATATTTT
CASSSDRRSGNTIYF
>many|TRBV12-5|TRBJ2-1|TRBD2
TGTGCTAGTGGTTCACAGCGGACTAGCGGGGACAACAATGAGCAGTTCTTC
CASGSQRTSGDNNEQFF
>-|TRBV5-4|TRBJ1-1|-
TGTGCCAGCACCTTCGCAGCGAGGAACACTGAAGCTTTCTTT
CASTFAARNTEAFF
>many|TRBV5-1|TRBJ2-2|TRBD2
TGCGCCAGCAGCAGCGGATCTAGCGGTTACACCGGGGAGCTGTTTTTT
CASSSGSSGYTGELFF
>many|TRBV7-2|TRBJ2-7|TRBD2
TGTGCCAGCAGCTTAGGTGAGCGGGAGATACGCTACGAGCAGTACTTC
CASSLGEREIRYEQYF
>many|TRBV18|TRBJ2-3|-
TGTGCCAGCTCACCCTTCGCGGATACGCAGTATTTT
CASSPFADTQYF
>-|TRBV10-1|TRBJ2-3|-
TGCGCCAGCAGACTTACCGGGACTGTTAATACGCAGTATTTT
CASRLTGTVNTQYF
>many|TRBV5-6|TRBJ2-3|TRBD1
TGTGCCAGCAGCTTCACCGGGACAGGCCAAACAGATACGCAGTATTTT
CASSFTGTGQTDTQYF
>-|TRBV18|TRBJ2-1|-
TGTGCCAGCTCACCAAAGATGGTCGGGCAGGGAGCCCCCTCCTACAATGAGCAGTTCTTC
CASSPKMVGQGAPSYNEQFF
>-|TRBV6-1|TRBJ1-5|-
TGTGCCAGCAAGCATAGCAATCAGCCCCAGCATTTT
CASKHSNQPQHF
>many|TRBV5-1|TRBJ2-3|TRBD2
TGCGCCAGCACCCCCAACGGACTAGCAGGAGATACGCAGTATTTT
CASTPNGLAGDTQYF
>many|TRBV20-1|TRBJ2-5|-
TGCAGTGCACCAGACGGTCCGGAGACCCAGTACTTC
CSAPDGPETQYF
>few|TRBV27|TRBJ2-7|-
TGTGCCAGCAGTTCCCGCGGACAGTGGGAGCGGTACTTC
CASSSRGQWERYF
>many|TRBV11-2|TRBJ2-1|-
TGTGCCAGCAGCTTGGGGAGTGGGCCTTACAATGAGCAGTTCTTC
CASSLGSGPYNEQFF
>many|TRBV19|TRBJ1-5|-
TGTGCCAGTAGTATTATGCAGGGTGTTAGCAATCAGCCCCAGCATTTT
CASSIMQGVSNQPQHF
>many|TRBV3-1|TRBJ1-1|-
TGTGCCAGCAGCCCCTCCCGCAGCGCGGGCGAAGCTTTCTTT
CASSPSRSAGEAFF
>many|TRBV29-1|TRBJ2-1|TRBD2
TGCAGCGTGGTCCTAGCGGGAGGGCCCTACAATGAGCAGTTCTTC
CSVVLAGGPYNEQFF
>many|TRBV6-2/TRBV6-3|TRBJ2-7|TRBD2
TGTGCCAGCAGCAACTATCCGGGACTAGCGGATTCCTACGAGCAGTACTTC
CASSNYPGLADSYEQYF
>many|TRBV18|TRBJ2-1|TRBD2
TGTGCCAGCTCACATAAGACTAGCCAGATTCGTGCTGAGCAGTTCTTC
CASSHKTSQIRAEQFF
>many|TRBV5-6|TRBJ2-5|-
TGTGCCAGCAGCAGCCCGGGACGCCGAGGGGAGACCCAGTACTTC
CASSSPGRRGETQYF
>few|TRBV2|TRBJ2-1|TRBD2
TGTGTCACCCGGCGGGGGACTAGTCATTTGGATGAGCAGTTCTTC
CVTRRGTSHLDEQFF
>many|TRBV27|TRBJ2-7|-
TGTGCCAGCAAACTCCGTGGGCCGATCTACGAGCAGTACTTC
CASKLRGPIYEQYF
>few|TRBV4-3|TRBJ1-4|-
TGCGCCAGCAGCCAATCCAGGGCCTGGGGTGAAAAACTGTTTTTT
CASSQSRAWGEKLFF
>once|TRBV5-1|TRBJ2-1|TRBD2
TGCGCCAGCAGCTTATCTAGCGGGAGGGCCACGTACAATGAGCAGTTCTTC
CASSLSSGRATYNEQFF
>-|TRBV6-1|TRBJ2-1|-
TGTGCCAGCAGCCGCTTAGCGACTGAGCAGTTCTTC
CASSRLATEQFF
>-|TRBV10-3|TRBJ1-2|TRBD1
TGTGCCATCAACCAGGGGGGTTATGGCTACACCTTC
CAINQGGYGYTF
>-|TRBV5-1|TRBJ1-5|TRBD1
TGCGCCAGCAGCATTGCGGGACAGAGCAATCAGCCCCAGCATTTT
CASSIAGQSNQPQHF
>many|TRBV20-1|TRBJ2-7|-
TGCAGTGCGAAAAGAGACGGAACCAACTACGAGCAGTACTTC
CSAKRDGTNYEQYF
>many|TRBV27|TRBJ1-1|TRBD1
TGTGCCAGCAGTCCCCGGACAGGGGGCAATGAAGCTTTCTTT
CASSPRTGGNEAFF
>few|TRBV7-9|TRBJ1-2|-
TGTGCCAGCAGCCCCCTAGGTAGTCAGGGAGCTAACTATGGCTACACCTTC
CASSPLGSQGANYGYTF
>many|TRBV7-9|TRBJ1-6|TRBD1
TGTGCCAGCAGCGTAATGGGTGGCGGACAGGGGTCACCCCTCCACTTT
CASSVMGGGQGSPLHF
>-|TRBV5-1|TRBJ1-4|-
TGCGCCAGCAGTACCACAGGGCCCTTTAATGAAAAACTGTTTTTT
CASSTTGPFNEKLFF
>many|TRBV10-3|TRBJ1-2|TRBD1
TGTGCCATCAGGACAGGCTTTGTTGAGACAGGGCCTTCTCCTCATTATGGCTACACCTTC
CAIRTGFVETGPSPHYGYTF
>many|TRBV18|TRBJ2-3|-
TGTGCCAGCAGCTTGCGGAGTGATACGCAGTATTTT
CASSLRSDTQYF
>many|TRBV2|TRBJ2-7|TRBD1
TGTGCCAGCAGGACCCGACAGGGGGGCGAGCAGTACTTC
CASRTRQGGEQYF
>many|TRBV28|TRBJ2-2|TRBD2
TGTGCCAGCAGACGCCATACTAGCGGGAACACCGGGGAGCTGTTTTTT
CASRRHTSGNTGELFF
>few|TRBV20-1|TRBJ1-1|-
TGCAGTGCTAGCGAGGGGTTCGAAGCTTTCTTT
CSASEGFEAFF
>many|TRBV11-2|TRBJ2-7|TRBD2
TGTGCCAGCAGCTGGGGACTAGCGGGAAGTGGGCGCTCCTACGAGCAGTACTTC
CASSWGLAGSGRSYEQYF
>-|TRBV27|TRBJ1-2|TRBD1
TGTGCCAGCACCCGACAGGGGTCGTATGGCTACACCTTC
CASTRQGSYGYTF
>few|TRBV7-3|TRBJ2-2|-
TGTGCCAGCAGCCCCGAACGCACCGGGGAGCTGTTTTTT
CASSPERTGELFF
>-|TRBV5-6|TRBJ2-7|-
TGTGCCAGCAGCAAAGGGTTAAGCAACGAGCAGTACTTC
CASSKGLSNEQYF
>-|TRBV7-3|TRBJ1-2|-
TGTGCCAGCAGCTTAGGGGGCCCTCCCGGCTTTGGCTACACCTTC
CASSLGGPPGFGYTF
>many|TRBV2|TRBJ1-4|-
TGTGCCAGCAGTCGAGGGCCCAATGAAAAACTGTTTTTT
CASSRGPNEKLFF
>-|TRBV6-1|TRBJ2-1|TRBD1
TGTGCCAGCACACCGTTCCGGACCGGGACAGGGAGGGACAATGAGCAGTTCTTC
CASTPFRTGTGRDNEQFF
>-|TRBV25-1|TRBJ1-2|-
TGTGCCAGCAGTGAGTGGCGATCCTATGGCTACACCTTC
CASSEWRSYGYTF